The rows below give T cell receptor beta chains drawn from one sample of a study of cytomegalovirus exposure and HLA in healthy donors. The data were produced by immunoSEQ multiplex PCR, yet TCRdb's version contains in-frame clones alone and is incomplete. Among some 80,000 clones listed, around 78% were seen once. The source material was PBMCs. The source is a man in his forties or fifties in good health and CMV-seronegative. The CDR3 runs from the conserved cysteine through the conserved F or W. The D gene is left open where the match is weak. Clone size, where shown, is once, few, many, or a class for clones that have expanded.

j_gene: TRBJ2-1; d_gene: .; v_gene: TRBV5-1; abundance: once; CDR3nt: TGCGCCAGCAGCCCAATCCCGAGGGACAATGAGCAGTTCTTC; CDR3aa: CASSPIPRDNEQFF
j_gene: TRBJ1-2; d_gene: TRBD1; v_gene: TRBV11-2; abundance: .; CDR3nt: TGTGCCAGCAGGACGACAGGGACGGGCGGCTACACCTTC; CDR3aa: CASRTTGTGGYTF
j_gene: TRBJ1-5; d_gene: TRBD1; v_gene: TRBV6-1; abundance: .; CDR3nt: TGTGCCAGCAGTGAAGGGACAGGGCGGCCGAGCAATCAGCCCCAGCATTTT; CDR3aa: CASSEGTGRPSNQPQHF
j_gene: TRBJ1-3; d_gene: TRBD1; v_gene: TRBV6-1; abundance: .; CDR3nt: TGTGCCAGCAGCCCCGGGACAGGGCCTGGAAACACCATATATTTT; CDR3aa: CASSPGTGPGNTIYF
j_gene: TRBJ2-2; d_gene: .; v_gene: TRBV11-3; abundance: .; CDR3nt: TGTGCCAGCAGCTCCGGGAACGTGAACACCGGGGAGCTGTTTTTT; CDR3aa: CASSSGNVNTGELFF
j_gene: TRBJ1-5; d_gene: .; v_gene: TRBV11-2; abundance: .; CDR3nt: TGTGCCAGCAGCTTATTTCAGGGTAGCAATCAGCCCCAGCATTTT; CDR3aa: CASSLFQGSNQPQHF
j_gene: TRBJ2-7; d_gene: .; v_gene: TRBV30; abundance: once; CDR3nt: TGTGCCTGGAGTCCCCTCAGGGGCTACGAGCAGTACTTC; CDR3aa: CAWSPLRGYEQYF
j_gene: TRBJ1-5; d_gene: .; v_gene: TRBV7-2; abundance: .; CDR3nt: TGTGCCAGCAGCCCGGACAGTGGCAATCAGCCCCAGCATTTT; CDR3aa: CASSPDSGNQPQHF
j_gene: TRBJ2-3; d_gene: TRBD1; v_gene: TRBV7-2; abundance: .; CDR3nt: TGTGCCAGCAGCTTCAGGGGGCCCGGAACAGATACGCAGTATTTT; CDR3aa: CASSFRGPGTDTQYF
j_gene: TRBJ2-4; d_gene: .; v_gene: TRBV7-2; abundance: .; CDR3nt: TGTGCCAGCAGCTTAGGGGATGCAGGGTGGCGTGGCATTCAGTACTTC; CDR3aa: CASSLGDAGWRGIQYF
j_gene: TRBJ2-3; d_gene: TRBD1; v_gene: TRBV10-3; abundance: once; CDR3nt: TGTGCGACCCGGGGACAGGGCCCCGCGGGTACGCAGTATTTT; CDR3aa: CATRGQGPAGTQYF
j_gene: TRBJ1-5; d_gene: .; v_gene: TRBV5-6; abundance: once; CDR3nt: TGTGCCAGCAGCTTGACGGGTAATCAGCCCCAGCATTTT; CDR3aa: CASSLTGNQPQHF
j_gene: TRBJ2-4; d_gene: TRBD1; v_gene: TRBV11-2; abundance: .; CDR3nt: TGTGCCAGCAGCTTTGGGACAGGGGGTGTCAAAAACATTCAGTACTTC; CDR3aa: CASSFGTGGVKNIQYF
j_gene: TRBJ1-2; d_gene: .; v_gene: TRBV6-5; abundance: .; CDR3nt: TGTGCCAGCAGTACCCAGGGCAGGGCCTATGGCTACACCTTC; CDR3aa: CASSTQGRAYGYTF
j_gene: TRBJ1-1; d_gene: .; v_gene: TRBV18; abundance: .; CDR3nt: TGTGCCAGCTCACCAATCGATCAGGGATTTACTGAAGCTTTCTTT; CDR3aa: CASSPIDQGFTEAFF
j_gene: TRBJ2-1; d_gene: TRBD1; v_gene: TRBV19; abundance: .; CDR3nt: TGTGCCAGTAGTATCTTAAGGACAGGGGGCTACAATGAGCAGTTCTTC; CDR3aa: CASSILRTGGYNEQFF
j_gene: TRBJ2-1; d_gene: TRBD1; v_gene: TRBV7-3; abundance: .; CDR3nt: TGTGCCAGCAGCTTAGGGGACAGGGGTGGCGAGCAGTTCTTC; CDR3aa: CASSLGDRGGEQFF
j_gene: TRBJ2-1; d_gene: TRBD2; v_gene: TRBV5-4; abundance: once; CDR3nt: TGTGCCAGCAGCAGAGAATGGAATGTCGGGGGGGCGGGGGAGCAGTTCTTC; CDR3aa: CASSREWNVGGAGEQFF
j_gene: TRBJ1-4; d_gene: .; v_gene: TRBV10-2; abundance: few; CDR3nt: TGCGCCAGCAGAGGTCCGCTTAGGTGGGGCACAACTAATGAAAAACTGTTTTTT; CDR3aa: CASRGPLRWGTTNEKLFF
j_gene: TRBJ1-6; d_gene: .; v_gene: TRBV7-5; abundance: .; CDR3nt: TGTGCCAGAAGCTTAGTAGGCAGGGCAAATTCACCCCTCCACTTT; CDR3aa: CARSLVGRANSPLHF
j_gene: TRBJ1-5; d_gene: .; v_gene: TRBV30; abundance: .; CDR3nt: TGTGCCTGGAGTACGGACTCGAACAATCAGCCCCAGCATTTT; CDR3aa: CAWSTDSNNQPQHF
j_gene: TRBJ1-6; d_gene: .; v_gene: TRBV19; abundance: .; CDR3nt: TGTGCCAGTATGAACAGATATAATTCACCCCTCCACTTT; CDR3aa: CASMNRYNSPLHF
j_gene: TRBJ2-4; d_gene: .; v_gene: TRBV19; abundance: .; CDR3nt: TGTGCCAGTAGTATTGTTTGGTCCACTGTCAAAAACATTCAGTACTTC; CDR3aa: CASSIVWSTVKNIQYF
j_gene: TRBJ2-5; d_gene: .; v_gene: TRBV15; abundance: few; CDR3nt: TGTGCCACCAGCAGAGATCTGTACCAAGAGACCCAGTACTTC; CDR3aa: CATSRDLYQETQYF
j_gene: TRBJ1-2; d_gene: TRBD1; v_gene: TRBV27; abundance: .; CDR3nt: TGTGCCAGCAGTTTGGACAGGTGGTGGGGTGGCTACACCTTC; CDR3aa: CASSLDRWWGGYTF
j_gene: TRBJ2-3; d_gene: .; v_gene: TRBV5-1; abundance: once; CDR3nt: TGCGCCAGCAGGGGGGCCAGCACAGATACGCAGTATTTT; CDR3aa: CASRGASTDTQYF
j_gene: TRBJ1-2; d_gene: TRBD1; v_gene: TRBV5-6; abundance: .; CDR3nt: TGTGCCAGCAGCTACGCAAAACAGGGGTACGGCTACACCTTC; CDR3aa: CASSYAKQGYGYTF
j_gene: TRBJ1-1; d_gene: TRBD1; v_gene: TRBV27; abundance: .; CDR3nt: TGTGCCACCCCGAAGAGGACAGGCTGGAACACTGAAGCTTTCTTT; CDR3aa: CATPKRTGWNTEAFF